These T cell receptor beta chains were read from a single sample in a study of cytomegalovirus exposure and HLA in healthy donors. Clones were read by immunoSEQ multiplex PCR, and TCRdb kept only the in-frame ones, dropping some. The profile shows about 160,000 clones, around 82% of them singletons. Sequencing was carried out using PBMCs. These receptors were taken from a man aged 50-59 years in good health and CMV-seropositive. CDR3s include the opening cysteine and the closing phenylalanine or tryptophan. A D gene is named only where the DNA matches it firmly. Size values are once, few and many counts, or a class for expanded clones, and some rows have none.

TRBJ1-2	-	-	TRBV2	CASSGLQRVFYGYTF	TGTGCCAGCAGTGGACTGCAGCGAGTATTCTATGGCTACACCTTC
TRBJ1-2	-	-	TRBV5-6	CASTPGGFYGYTF	TGTGCCAGCACCCCGGGGGGCTTCTATGGCTACACCTTC
TRBJ2-7	TRBD2	-	TRBV6-5	CASSYETSGIYEQYF	TGTGCCAGCAGTTACGAGACTAGCGGGATTTACGAGCAGTACTTC
TRBJ2-7	-	few	TRBV6-5	CASSYKWTGRDYEQYF	TGTGCCAGCAGTTACAAATGGACAGGGAGGGACTACGAGCAGTACTTC
TRBJ1-5	-	-	TRBV7-9	CSSSLELVAGLSNQPQHF	TGTTCCAGCAGCTTAGAGTTGGTGGCAGGTCTTAGCAATCAGCCCCAGCATTTT
TRBJ1-6	-	-	TRBV30	CAWSGGGNNSPLHF	TGTGCCTGGAGTGGGGGGGGCAATAATTCACCCCTCCACTTT
TRBJ1-5	-	few	TRBV2	CASSDTGEPQHF	TGTGCCAGCAGTGATACGGGGGAGCCCCAGCATTTT
TRBJ1-4	-	-	TRBV28	CASRTATREKLFF	TGTGCCAGCAGGACAGCTACTCGGGAAAAACTGTTTTTT
TRBJ1-5	-	-	TRBV19	CASTTQGYQPQHF	TGTGCCAGTACCACCCAGGGGTATCAGCCCCAGCATTTT
TRBJ1-1	TRBD1	few	TRBV5-1	CASRVTGAVNTEAFF	TGCGCCAGCAGGGTTACAGGGGCTGTGAACACTGAAGCTTTCTTT
TRBJ2-5	-	few	TRBV5-4	CASSLKGFELETQYF	TGTGCCAGCAGCTTAAAGGGTTTCGAACTAGAGACCCAGTACTTC
TRBJ1-1	-	few	TRBV28	CASSLIRGAGNTEAFF	TGTGCCAGCAGTTTAATACGGGGGGCAGGCAACACTGAAGCTTTCTTT
TRBJ1-4	TRBD1	-	TRBV28	CASTTPGQGRKLFF	TGTGCCAGCACCACCCCGGGACAGGGAAGAAAACTGTTTTTT
TRBJ1-2	TRBD1	-	TRBV14	CASSLSTGARYGYTF	TGTGCCAGCAGCCTATCGACAGGGGCGCGGTATGGCTACACCTTC
TRBJ2-7	-	-	TRBV5-4	CASSLYLEQYEQYF	TGTGCCAGCAGCTTGTATCTGGAGCAGTACGAGCAGTACTTC
TRBJ2-1	-	-	TRBV5-4	CASSPTAETYNEQFF	TGTGCCAGCAGCCCCACTGCGGAAACCTACAATGAGCAGTTCTTC
TRBJ2-7	TRBD2	-	TRBV2	CAVASGGSYEQYF	TGTGCCGTAGCTAGCGGGGGTTCCTACGAGCAGTACTTC
TRBJ2-7	TRBD1	-	TRBV6-5	CAGSYRTGTYEQYF	TGTGCCGGCAGTTATCGGACAGGGACTTACGAGCAGTACTTC
TRBJ2-7	-	once	TRBV4-1	CASSQVPRVPGEQYF	TGCGCCAGCAGCCAAGTCCCACGGGTTCCGGGGGAGCAGTACTTC
TRBJ2-2	TRBD1	-	TRBV10-3	CATGQAANTGELFF	TGTGCCACGGGACAGGCCGCGAACACCGGGGAGCTGTTTTTT
TRBJ2-7	TRBD2	once	TRBV7-6	CASSLAPSGKNEQYF	TGTGCCAGCAGCTTAGCTCCTAGCGGGAAGAACGAGCAGTACTTC
TRBJ1-5	TRBD1	-	TRBV28	CASSFHRGGSNQPQHF	TGTGCCAGCAGTTTCCACAGGGGAGGAAGCAATCAGCCCCAGCATTTT
TRBJ2-2	-	-	TRBV6-7	CASRAATNTGELFF	TGTGCCAGCAGAGCGGCTACGAACACCGGGGAGCTGTTTTTT
TRBJ1-6	-	-	TRBV7-2	CASSLEVYMYSPLHF	TGTGCCAGCAGCTTAGAAGTGTACATGTATTCACCCCTCCACTTT
TRBJ2-3	-	-	TRBV27	CASSFLMVDTQYF	TGTGCCAGCAGTTTTCTAATGGTGGATACGCAGTATTTT
TRBJ1-3	-	-	TRBV6-5	CASSGIGNTIYF	TGTGCCAGCAGTGGCATAGGAAACACCATATATTTT
TRBJ2-1	TRBD2	-	TRBV9	CASSVVPGLASYNEQFF	TGTGCCAGCAGCGTCGTACCGGGACTAGCATCCTACAATGAGCAGTTCTTC
TRBJ2-5	-	-	TRBV7-9	CASSLTMAVGETQYF	TGTGCCAGCAGCTTAACAATGGCAGTCGGGGAGACCCAGTACTTC
TRBJ2-7	TRBD1	-	TRBV6-5	CASSPGTGRYEQYF	TGTGCCAGCAGTCCCGGGACAGGAAGATACGAGCAGTACTTC